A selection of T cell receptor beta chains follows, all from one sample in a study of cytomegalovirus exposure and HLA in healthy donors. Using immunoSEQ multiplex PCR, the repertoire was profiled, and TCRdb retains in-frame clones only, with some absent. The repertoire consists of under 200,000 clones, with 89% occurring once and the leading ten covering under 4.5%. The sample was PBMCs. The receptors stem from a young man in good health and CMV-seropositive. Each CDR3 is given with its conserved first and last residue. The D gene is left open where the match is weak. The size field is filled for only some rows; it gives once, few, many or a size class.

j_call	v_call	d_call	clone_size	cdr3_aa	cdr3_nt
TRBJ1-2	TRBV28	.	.	CASKLTETYGYTF	TGTGCCAGCAAACTGACAGAGACCTATGGCTACACCTTC
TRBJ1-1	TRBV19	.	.	CASSIAGTTNTEAFF	TGTGCCAGTAGTATAGCCGGGACAACGAACACTGAAGCTTTCTTT
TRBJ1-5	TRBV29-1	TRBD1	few	CSVGQGRNQPQHF	TGCAGCGTCGGACAGGGGAGGAATCAGCCCCAGCATTTT
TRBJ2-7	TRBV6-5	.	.	CASSFAGSYEQYF	TGTGCCAGCAGTTTCGCAGGCTCCTACGAGCAGTACTTC
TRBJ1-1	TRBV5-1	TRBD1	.	CASRAGQDNTEAFF	TGCGCCAGCCGAGCAGGACAGGACAACACTGAAGCTTTCTTT
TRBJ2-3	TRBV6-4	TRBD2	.	CASSATAGSTDTQYF	TGTGCCAGCAGCGCAACAGCGGGGAGCACAGATACGCAGTATTTT
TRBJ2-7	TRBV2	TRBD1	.	CASSVDRELYEQYF	TGTGCCAGCAGTGTGGACAGGGAGTTGTACGAGCAGTACTTC
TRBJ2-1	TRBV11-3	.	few	CASSRGGGQFF	TGTGCCAGCAGCCGGGGAGGGGGACAGTTCTTC
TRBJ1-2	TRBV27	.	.	CASSFKAIVHQSTNGYTF	TGTGCCAGCAGTTTTAAGGCAATTGTTCATCAATCAACTAATGGCTACACCTTC
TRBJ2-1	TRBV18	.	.	CASSPRENEQFF	TGTGCCAGCTCACCGAGGGAGAATGAGCAGTTCTTC
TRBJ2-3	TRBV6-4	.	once	CASRDPGTQYF	TGTGCCAGCAGGGACCCCGGGACGCAGTATTTT
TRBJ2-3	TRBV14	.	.	CASSQALSVGTQYF	TGTGCCAGCAGCCAAGCCCTAAGCGTCGGTACGCAGTATTTT
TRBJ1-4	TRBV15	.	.	CATSRAGSYEKLFF	TGTGCCACCAGCAGAGCCGGTTCATATGAAAAACTGTTTTTT
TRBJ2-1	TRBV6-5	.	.	CASSYSLVGRYNEQFF	TGTGCCAGCAGTTACTCGTTGGTGGGGCGTTACAATGAGCAGTTCTTC
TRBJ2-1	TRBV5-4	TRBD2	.	CASSSPGLADNEQFF	TGTGCCAGCAGTTCCCCGGGACTAGCGGACAATGAGCAGTTCTTC
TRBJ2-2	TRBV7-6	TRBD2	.	CASSFSGSPSWTGELFF	TGTGCCAGCAGCTTTAGCGGGAGCCCGAGTTGGACCGGGGAGCTGTTTTTT
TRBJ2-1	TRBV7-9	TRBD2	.	CASSSRLAGFNEQFF	TGTGCCAGCAGCTCGAGACTAGCAGGGTTCAATGAGCAGTTCTTC
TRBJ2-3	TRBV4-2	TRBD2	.	CASSLLAGEPTDTQYF	TGTGCCAGCAGCCTTCTAGCGGGAGAGCCCACAGATACGCAGTATTTT
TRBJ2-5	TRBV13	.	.	CASSLRGPETQYF	TGTGCCAGCAGCTTAAGGGGTCCAGAGACCCAGTACTTC
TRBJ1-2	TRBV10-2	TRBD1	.	CASSESSGGWSYGYTF	TGCGCCAGCAGTGAGTCTTCAGGGGGATGGAGCTATGGCTACACCTTC
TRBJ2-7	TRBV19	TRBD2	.	CASSMMGKREASYEQYF	TGTGCCAGTAGTATGATGGGCAAGCGGGAGGCTAGTTACGAGCAGTACTTC
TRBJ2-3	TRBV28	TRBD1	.	CASSFDRVDTDTQYF	TGTGCCAGCAGTTTCGACAGGGTGGACACAGATACGCAGTATTTT
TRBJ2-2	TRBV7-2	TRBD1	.	CASSLSNRGATGELFF	TGTGCCAGCAGCTTGAGTAACAGGGGAGCCACCGGGGAGCTGTTTTTT
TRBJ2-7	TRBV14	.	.	CASSPIENYEQYF	TGTGCCAGCAGCCCCATAGAGAACTACGAGCAGTACTTC
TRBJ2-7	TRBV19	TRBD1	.	CATGQVGYEQYF	TGTGCCACGGGACAGGTCGGCTACGAGCAGTACTTC
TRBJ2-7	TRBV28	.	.	CASSLGDYEQYF	TGTGCCAGCAGTTTAGGAGATTACGAGCAGTACTTC